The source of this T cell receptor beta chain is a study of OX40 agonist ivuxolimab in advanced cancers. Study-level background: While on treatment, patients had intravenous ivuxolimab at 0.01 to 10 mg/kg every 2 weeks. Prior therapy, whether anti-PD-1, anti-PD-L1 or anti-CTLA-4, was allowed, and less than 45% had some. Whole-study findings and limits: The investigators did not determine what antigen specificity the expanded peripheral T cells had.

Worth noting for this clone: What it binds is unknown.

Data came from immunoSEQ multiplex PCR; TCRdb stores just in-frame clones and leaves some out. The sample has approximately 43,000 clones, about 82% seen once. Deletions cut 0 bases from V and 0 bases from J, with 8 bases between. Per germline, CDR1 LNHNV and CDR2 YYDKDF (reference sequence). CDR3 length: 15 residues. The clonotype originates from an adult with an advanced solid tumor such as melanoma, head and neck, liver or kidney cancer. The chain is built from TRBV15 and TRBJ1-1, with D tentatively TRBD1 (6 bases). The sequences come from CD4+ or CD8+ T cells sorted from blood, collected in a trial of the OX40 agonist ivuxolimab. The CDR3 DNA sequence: TGTGCCACCAGCAGAGAGGGGGCCTTGAACACTGAAGCTTTCTTT. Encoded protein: CATSREGALNTEAFF.